Below, one T cell receptor (beta chain) is given with its context. Its target is not known. The record originates from a study of T cells after yellow fever vaccination. TCRdb reprocessed the 5' RACE reads via MiXCR and lists one record per CDR3 protein. The table records around 320,000 distinct CDR3 sequences, around 10% of them present only once. Overall study findings and caveats: By day 5 rather than day 15, the secondary response had peaked, though it was weaker.

CDR1 and CDR2 (germline): SGHNT, YYREEE (reference sequence). The CDR3 spans 14 residues. Deletions cut 2 bases from V and 2 bases from J, with 9 bases between. This sample comprised CD4+ T cells sorted from PBMCs, obtained 5 days after the yellow fever booster vaccination. This chain connects TRBV5-4 to TRBJ2-3, with a possible D match to TRBD1 (6 bases). The TCR comes from a young man who received the YFV17D yellow fever vaccine. CDR3 region: CASSFSGVTDTQYF. The CDR3, as DNA: TGTGCCAGCAGCTTCTCAGGGGTCACAGATACGCAGTATTTT.